A selection of T cell receptor beta chains follows, all from one sample in a study of OX40 agonist ivuxolimab in advanced cancers. Produced via immunoSEQ multiplex PCR; TCRdb's table is partial and in-frame only. This sample has tens of thousands of clones, with over 75% found just once. The input for sequencing was CD4+ or CD8+ T cells sorted from blood, taken in a trial of the OX40 agonist ivuxolimab. The receptors stem from an adult with an advanced solid tumor such as melanoma, head and neck, liver or kidney cancer. The CDR3 runs from the conserved cysteine through the conserved F or W. D genes are given only for firm matches. A clone size is listed for some rows: how often the clone was seen (once, few, many), or a class if it is expanded.

>few|TRBV6-5|TRBJ1-5|.
CASSRHGNQPQHF
TGTGCCAGCAGTAGACACGGCAATCAGCCCCAGCATTTT
>.|TRBV15|TRBJ2-6|.
CATTTGPSSGANVLTF
TGTGCCACCACAACGGGTCCCAGCTCTGGGGCCAACGTCCTGACTTTC
>.|TRBV4-1|TRBJ2-7|TRBD2
CASSQAGGRSYEQYF
TGCGCCAGCAGCCAAGCGGGGGGACGGAGCTACGAGCAGTACTTC
>.|TRBV16|TRBJ2-1|TRBD2
CASSQSPATSGRKYSDNEQFF
TGTGCCAGCAGCCAATCTCCCGCTACTAGCGGGAGGAAGTATTCGGACAATGAGCAGTTCTTC
>.|TRBV15|TRBJ1-3|.
CATSRDRGGQGNTIYF
TGTGCCACCAGCAGAGATCGGGGGGGGCAAGGAAACACCATATATTTT
>.|TRBV11-1|TRBJ2-2|TRBD2
CASSPAGVRAGELFF
TGTGCCAGCAGCCCAGCGGGAGTCAGAGCCGGGGAGCTGTTTTTT
>.|TRBV28|TRBJ1-3|TRBD1
CASSQVGQFSGNTIYF
TGTGCCAGCTCCCAAGTGGGACAGTTCTCTGGAAACACCATATATTTT
>.|TRBV5-4|TRBJ2-2|TRBD2
CASSLELAGATGELFF
TGTGCCAGCAGCTTGGAACTAGCGGGAGCCACCGGGGAGCTGTTTTTT
>.|TRBV7-3|TRBJ2-7|TRBD2
CASSLSRTTSDEQYF
TGTGCCAGCAGCTTAAGCCGCACCACTAGCGACGAGCAGTACTTC
>.|TRBV9|TRBJ2-7|TRBD2
CASSGTSGLEEQYF
TGTGCCAGCAGCGGGACTAGCGGGCTGGAGGAGCAGTACTTC
>.|TRBV10-2|TRBJ2-1|.
CASSDARGDSYNEQFF
TGCGCCAGCAGTGACGCCAGGGGGGATTCCTACAATGAGCAGTTCTTC
>.|TRBV14|TRBJ2-5|.
CASSQDTGAYETQYF
TGTGCCAGCAGCCAAGATACGGGGGCCTACGAGACCCAGTACTTC
>few|TRBV9|TRBJ1-4|.
CASSVGFRENEKLFF
TGTGCCAGCAGCGTAGGTTTCAGGGAGAATGAAAAACTGTTTTTT
>.|TRBV6-5|TRBJ2-3|TRBD2
CASSYELAGSTDTQYF
TGTGCCAGCAGTTATGAACTAGCGGGGAGCACAGATACGCAGTATTTT
>.|TRBV27|TRBJ1-6|TRBD1
CASSLSTGHNSPLHF
TGTGCCAGCAGTTTATCGACAGGGCACAATTCACCCCTCCACTTT
>.|TRBV18|TRBJ2-4|TRBD1
CASSPQTGGKSAKNIQYF
TGTGCCAGCTCCCCGCAAACAGGGGGTAAATCGGCCAAAAACATTCAGTACTTC
>.|TRBV7-9|TRBJ1-1|.
CASSFTRTEAFF
TGTGCCAGCAGCTTTACGAGAACTGAAGCTTTCTTT
>.|TRBV4-1|TRBJ2-1|.
CASSETAYNEQFF
TGCGCCAGCAGCGAGACAGCGTACAATGAGCAGTTCTTC
>.|TRBV4-3|TRBJ2-2|.
CASSHSGNTGELFF
TGCGCCAGCAGCCACAGCGGGAACACCGGGGAGCTGTTTTTT
>few|TRBV14|TRBJ2-3|.
CASSQSEWPSTDTQYF
TGTGCCAGCAGCCAGAGTGAGTGGCCAAGCACAGATACGCAGTATTTT
>once|TRBV7-2|TRBJ1-2|TRBD1
CASSLDEIRGTGDVGGYTF
TGTGCCAGCAGCTTAGACGAAATCCGGGGGACAGGGGACGTCGGTGGCTACACCTTC
>few|TRBV6-4|TRBJ1-1|.
CASSDRPNTEAFF
TGTGCCAGCAGTGACAGACCGAACACTGAAGCTTTCTTT
>.|TRBV5-4|TRBJ2-7|.
CASSLDGEQYF
TGTGCCAGCAGCCTTGACGGCGAGCAGTACTTC
>.|TRBV6-5|TRBJ1-4|.
CASRQWGSTNEKLFF
TGTGCCAGCAGGCAATGGGGTTCAACTAATGAAAAACTGTTTTTT
>.|TRBV5-1|TRBJ1-4|.
CASSLAGSDNEKLFF
TGCGCCAGCAGCTTGGCTGGGTCTGATAATGAAAAACTGTTTTTT
>.|TRBV11-3|TRBJ2-3|TRBD2
CASSLDGLAGDPGRLYF
TGTGCCAGCAGCTTAGATGGGCTAGCGGGAGACCCGGGTAGGCTGTATTTT
>.|TRBV9|TRBJ2-1|TRBD2
CASSVSRTSGGRNEQFF
TGTGCCAGCAGCGTAAGCCGGACTAGCGGGGGGCGGAATGAGCAGTTCTTC
>.|TRBV5-1|TRBJ2-3|TRBD1
CANPRIRDRAIHTQYF
TGCGCCAACCCCAGAATCCGGGACAGGGCGATCCATACGCAGTATTTT
>.|TRBV7-2|TRBJ1-2|.
CASSAGGMGGYYGYTF
TGTGCCAGCAGCGCAGGCGGAATGGGGGGGTACTATGGCTACACCTTC
>.|TRBV29-1|TRBJ2-3|TRBD1
CSVEGQGVTDTQYF
TGCAGCGTTGAAGGGCAGGGGGTCACAGATACGCAGTATTTT
>.|TRBV5-1|TRBJ2-5|TRBD1
CASSSGQGGFQETQYF
TGCGCCAGCAGCTCTGGACAGGGGGGGTTCCAAGAGACCCAGTACTTC
>.|TRBV2|TRBJ1-5|.
CASGKGGGGVVQPQHF
TGTGCCAGCGGGAAGGGCGGTGGTGGGGTAGTTCAGCCCCAGCATTTT
>once|TRBV5-1|TRBJ2-1|.
CASSLGGALTSSYNEQFF
TGCGCCAGCAGCTTGGGGGGGGCCTTAACCAGCTCCTACAATGAGCAGTTCTTC
>.|TRBV11-2|TRBJ2-2|TRBD2
CASRSGLANTGELFF
TGTGCCAGCAGGTCCGGACTAGCGAACACCGGGGAGCTGTTTTTT
>.|TRBV15|TRBJ1-5|.
CATSGREEFDQPQHF
TGTGCCACCAGCGGGCGAGAGGAATTCGATCAGCCCCAGCATTTT
>.|TRBV5-4|TRBJ1-2|.
CASSGLPWDLVNYGYTF
TGTGCCAGCAGCGGCCTACCCTGGGACTTAGTTAACTATGGCTACACCTTC
>.|TRBV2|TRBJ2-1|.
CASSEEGEQFF
TGTGCCAGCAGTGAAGAGGGTGAGCAGTTCTTC
>.|TRBV2|TRBJ1-5|.
CASSERIQPQHF
TGTGCCAGCAGTGAAAGGATACAGCCCCAGCATTTT
>.|TRBV27|TRBJ2-5|TRBD2
CASSSFLAGGGKETQYF
TGTGCCAGCAGTTCTTTCCTAGCGGGAGGGGGAAAAGAGACCCAGTACTTC
>.|TRBV11-2|TRBJ1-3|.
CASSLAVGAGNTIYF
TGTGCCAGCAGCTTAGCGGTGGGGGCTGGAAACACCATATATTTT
>once|TRBV7-8|TRBJ2-7|TRBD2
CASSLFLLAGSEQYF
TGTGCCAGCAGCTTGTTCTTACTAGCGGGATCCGAGCAGTACTTC